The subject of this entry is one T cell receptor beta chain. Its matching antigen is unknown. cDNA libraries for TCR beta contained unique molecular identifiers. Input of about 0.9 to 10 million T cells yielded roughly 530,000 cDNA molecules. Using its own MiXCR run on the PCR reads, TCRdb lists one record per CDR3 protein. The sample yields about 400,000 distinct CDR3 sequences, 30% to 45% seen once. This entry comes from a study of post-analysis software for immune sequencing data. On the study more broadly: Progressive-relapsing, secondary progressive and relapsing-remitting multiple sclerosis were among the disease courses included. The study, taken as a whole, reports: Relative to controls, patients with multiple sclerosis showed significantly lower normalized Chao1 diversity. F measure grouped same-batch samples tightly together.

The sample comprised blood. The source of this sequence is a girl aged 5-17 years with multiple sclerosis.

The CDR3 reads CASSWGSYNSPLHF. CDR3 nucleotide sequence: TGTGCCAGCAGTTGGGGCTCCTATAATTCACCCCTCCACTTT. The V gene is TRBV28, the J gene TRBJ1-6; no reliable D call. The CDR3 runs to 14 residues. Trimming removed 4 bases from V and 0 bases from J, with 4 bases in between. Germline loops: CDR1 MDHEN, CDR2 SYDVKM.